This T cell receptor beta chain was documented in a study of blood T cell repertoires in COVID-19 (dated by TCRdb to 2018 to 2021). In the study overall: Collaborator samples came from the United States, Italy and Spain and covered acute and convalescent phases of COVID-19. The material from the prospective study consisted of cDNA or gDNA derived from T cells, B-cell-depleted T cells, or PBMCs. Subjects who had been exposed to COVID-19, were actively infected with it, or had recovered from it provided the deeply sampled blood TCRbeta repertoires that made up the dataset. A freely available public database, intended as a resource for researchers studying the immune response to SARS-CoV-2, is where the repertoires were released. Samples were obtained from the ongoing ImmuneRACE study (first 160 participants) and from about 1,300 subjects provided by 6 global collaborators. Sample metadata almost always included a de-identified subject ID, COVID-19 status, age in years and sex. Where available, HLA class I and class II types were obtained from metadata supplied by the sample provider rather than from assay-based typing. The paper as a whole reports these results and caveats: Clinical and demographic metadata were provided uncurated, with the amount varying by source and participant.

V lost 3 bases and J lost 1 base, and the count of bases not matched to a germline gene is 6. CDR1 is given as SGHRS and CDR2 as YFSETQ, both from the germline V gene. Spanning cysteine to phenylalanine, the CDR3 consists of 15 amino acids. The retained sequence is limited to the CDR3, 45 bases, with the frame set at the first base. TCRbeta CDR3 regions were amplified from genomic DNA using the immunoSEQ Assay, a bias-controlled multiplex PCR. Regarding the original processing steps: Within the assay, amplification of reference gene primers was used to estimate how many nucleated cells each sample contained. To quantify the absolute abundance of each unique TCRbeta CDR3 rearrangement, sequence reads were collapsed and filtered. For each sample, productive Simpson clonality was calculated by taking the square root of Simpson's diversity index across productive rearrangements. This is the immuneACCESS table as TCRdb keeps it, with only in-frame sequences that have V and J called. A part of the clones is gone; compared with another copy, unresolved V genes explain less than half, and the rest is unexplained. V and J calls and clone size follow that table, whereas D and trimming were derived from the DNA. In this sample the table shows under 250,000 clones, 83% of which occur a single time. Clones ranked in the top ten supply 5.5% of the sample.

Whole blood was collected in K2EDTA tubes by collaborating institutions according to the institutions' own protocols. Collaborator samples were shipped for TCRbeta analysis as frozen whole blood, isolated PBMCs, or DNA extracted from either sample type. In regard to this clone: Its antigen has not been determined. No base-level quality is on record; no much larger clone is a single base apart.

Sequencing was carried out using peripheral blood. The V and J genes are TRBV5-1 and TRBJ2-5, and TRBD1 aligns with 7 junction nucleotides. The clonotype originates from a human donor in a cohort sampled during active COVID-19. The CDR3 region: CASSSLTGSQETQYF. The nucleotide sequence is TGCGCCAGCAGCTCACTGACAGGGTCCCAAGAGACCCAGTACTTC. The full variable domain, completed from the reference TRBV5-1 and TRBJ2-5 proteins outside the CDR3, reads KAGVTQTPRYLIKTRGQQVTLSCSPISGHRSVSWYQQTPGQGLQFLFEYFSETQRNKGNFPGRFSGRQFSNSRSEMNVSTLELGDSALYLCASSSLTGSQETQYFGPGTRLLVL.